The entry below describes one T cell receptor (beta chain). What it binds is not known. The source of the sample is a study of tumor-infiltrating lymphocytes in localized non-small cell lung cancer. Broader study findings: Immunotypes IM1 and IM2 had similar TCR-derived T-cell fractions.

The V segment lost 5 bases and the J segment 5 bases; nucleotides outside the gene matches: 7. This CDR3 region has 14 residues. CDR1 is SGHTA, CDR2 FQGNSA, per germline. TCRdb's table, derived via immunoSEQ multiplex PCR, lists solely in-frame clones and lacks some. Of 9,000 to 15,000 clones listed, about 76% were seen once; the top ten hold around 17%. The sequence came from a human donor with non-small cell lung cancer. V usage is TRBV7-2 and J usage is TRBJ2-5; 8 nucleotides agree with TRBD2. Sequencing was done on a sample of uninvolved lung tissue not adjacent to the tumor. The CDR3 DNA reads as TGTGCCAGCAGCCCCGGGGGGGCGCGGGAGACCCAGTACTTC. Translating gives CASSPGGARETQYF. Based on the CDR3 plus reference TRBV7-2 and TRBJ2-5, the full variable domain is GAGVSQSPSNKVTEKGKDVELRCDPISGHTALYWYRQSLGQGLEFLIYFQGNSAPDKSGLPSDRFSAERTGGSVSTLTIQRTQQEDSAVYLCASSPGGARETQYFGPGTRLLVL.